These 21 T cell receptor beta chains share one sample of origin, sequenced in a study of T cell responses to AZD1222 COVID-19 vaccine. Repertoires were generated with immunoSEQ multiplex PCR, while TCRdb's copy carries only in-frame clones and drops some. The data hold around 140,000 clones, with roughly 93% observed a single time. Material: peripheral blood, obtained on day 0 of MenACWY control vaccination. The receptor source for this set is an adult in good health.

This chain connects TRBV10-3 to TRBJ1-2; D not resolved. From germline, CDR1 is ENHRY and CDR2 SYGVKD. CDR3 size: 16 residues. Deletions cut 2 bases from V and 6 bases from J, with 19 bases between. This CDR3 is CAISEIRGIGINGYTF. The CDR3, as DNA: TGTGCCATCAGTGAGATAAGAGGCATTGGGATTAATGGCTACACCTTC.

The V gene is TRBV12-3 or TRBV12-4, the J gene TRBJ1-5, with D unresolved. The CDR3 loop spans 13 amino acids. Deletions cut 6 bases from V and 2 bases from J, with 8 bases between. The CDR3 region is CASSLYGNQPQHF. The CDR3 nucleotides are TGTGCCAGCAGCCTTTATGGCAATCAGCCCCAGCATTTT.

This rearrangement joins TRBV30 to TRBJ1-3; possibly TRBD1 for D (5 bases). Deletions cut 4 bases from V and 2 bases from J, with 15 bases between. The CDR3 contains 15 residues. Germline V gene lookup returns CDR1 GTSNPN and CDR2 SVGIG (reference sequence). This CDR3 reads CAWTIRGGTGNTIYF. As DNA, the CDR3 is TGTGCCTGGACTATTCGCGGGGGAACTGGAAACACCATATATTTT.

The genes are TRBV5-1 and TRBJ1-2, with D possibly TRBD1 on 5 matching bases. The germline V gene has CDR1 SGHRS and CDR2 YFSETQ. The CDR3 is 12 residues long. V lost 10 bases, J lost 2 bases, and 12 bases lay in between. The CDR3 nucleotides are TGCGCCGGGGACTCAGAAAACTATGGCTACACCTTC. This translates into CAGDSENYGYTF.

The genes are TRBV27 and TRBJ1-2; 9 nucleotides line up with TRBD1. Germline V lookup: CDR1 MNHEY, CDR2 SMNVEV (reference sequence). The CDR3 covers 14 residues. Unmatched junction bases numbered 3, after V lost 2 bases and J lost 5 bases. The CDR3 region is CASSLGTGNYGYTF. CDR3 in DNA: TGTGCCAGCAGTTTAGGGACAGGGAATTATGGCTACACCTTC.

In this sample, this clone turned up many times. Other DNA sequences from this sample encode an identical CDR3 as well. V usage is TRBV5-1 and J usage is TRBJ1-5; 8 positions agree with TRBD1. Trimming took 3 bases from V and 2 from J; bases not matched to a gene: 1. Per germline, CDR1 SGHRS and CDR2 YFSETQ. This CDR3 region has 14 residues. CDR3 in amino acids: CASSSTGGNQPQHF. The CDR3 bases are TGCGCCAGCAGCTCGACAGGGGGCAATCAGCCCCAGCATTTT.

The chain is built from TRBV30 and TRBJ2-2; no firm D call. V was pared by 3 bases and J by 2 bases, with 10 bases between. The V gene's germline CDR1 is GTSNPN and CDR2 SVGIG (reference sequence). The CDR3 length is 14 residues. This chain's CDR3 is CAWSPDPNTGELFF. The CDR3 region has the DNA TGTGCCTGGAGCCCCGATCCAAACACCGGGGAGCTGTTTTTT.

This chain joins TRBV19 and TRBJ1-1; the D is unclear. This CDR3 region has 13 residues. Deletions cut 4 bases from V and 1 base from J, with 7 bases between. Germline values: CDR1 LNHDA, CDR2 SQIVND (reference sequence). This chain's CDR3 is CASSRSWNTEAFF. The CDR3 DNA follows: TGTGCCAGTAGTAGAAGCTGGAACACTGAAGCTTTCTTT.

As DNA, the CDR3 is TGTGCCAGCAGCTTAGCCTCGGGGGACTATGGCTACACCTTC. It translates to CASSLASGDYGYTF. V and J are TRBV7-2 and TRBJ1-2, with D tentatively TRBD1 (5 bases). Per the germline V gene, CDR1 is SGHTA and CDR2 is FQGNSA. The CDR3 contains 14 residues. Trimming stripped 0 bases from V and 3 bases from J, with 8 bases between.

The V gene is TRBV7-2, the J gene TRBJ1-4; possible D gene TRBD1, 6 bases. This CDR3 contains 14 residues. The germline gives CDR1 SGHTA, CDR2 FQGNSA. The germline V and J ends were trimmed by 1 base and 5 bases, with 8 bases remaining between them. The CDR3 DNA is TGTGCCAGCAGCTTAGACAGGGCGAATGAAAAACTGTTTTTT. Its translation: CASSLDRANEKLFF.

The V gene is TRBV19, the J gene TRBJ2-7; 8 bases fit TRBD2. This CDR3 spans 16 amino acids. The ends lost 4 bases at V and 3 bases at J; junction bases unmatched: 11. Germline V gene data show CDR1 as LNHDA and CDR2 as SQIVND (reference sequence). This chain's CDR3 is CASSRLGASGFYEQYF. The DNA for the CDR3 is TGTGCCAGTAGTAGACTCGGGGCTAGCGGGTTCTACGAGCAGTACTTC.

A word on this clone: In the same sample, other DNA sequences code for this CDR3. J is TRBJ1-3 and V is TRBV2; D is uncertain. This CDR3 is 14 amino acids long. V lost 0 bases, J lost 4 bases, and 7 bases lay in between. Germline V lookup: CDR1 SNHLY, CDR2 FYNNEI. CDR3 sequence reads: CASSEARGGNTIYF. The CDR3 region has the DNA TGTGCCAGCAGTGAAGCACGAGGCGGAAACACCATATATTTT. Full variable domain (remainder filled in from reference TRBV2 and TRBJ1-3): EPEVTQTPSHQVTQMGQEVILRCVPISNHLYFYWYRQILGQKVEFLVSFYNNEISEKSEIFDDQFSVERPDGSNFTLKIRSTKLEDSAMYFCASSEARGGNTIYFGEGSWLTVV.

This chain connects TRBV7-8 to TRBJ1-5; the D gene is possibly TRBD1 (6 bases). The V end lost 1 base, the J end lost 7 bases, and 8 bases lay between the germline ends. The germline CDR1 and CDR2 sequences are SGHVS and FQNEAQ. The length of the CDR3 is 13 residues. This CDR3 is CASSLVQGQPQHF. The CDR3 coding sequence is TGTGCCAGCAGCTTAGTACAGGGACAGCCCCAGCATTTT.

The V gene is TRBV29-1, the J gene TRBJ2-5; 7 bases agree with TRBD1. The V gene's germline CDR1 is SQVTM and CDR2 ANQGSEA. V lost 4 bases to trimming and J lost 5 bases; unmatched junction nucleotides: 10. The CDR3 spans 14 residues. CDR3 sequence reads: CSVGRTGRQETQYF. CDR3 bases: TGCAGCGTTGGACGGACAGGACGCCAGGAGACCCAGTACTTC.

The V gene is TRBV15, the J gene TRBJ2-1; a possible D gene is TRBD2 (6 bases). V lost 0 bases to trimming and J lost 6 bases, with 9 bases between them. The CDR3 has 14 residues. CDR1 and CDR2 (germline): LNHNV, YYDKDF (reference sequence). CDR3 in DNA: TGTGCCACCAGCAGAGAGCGACTAGTCAATGAGCAGTTCTTC. Protein: CATSRERLVNEQFF.

The J gene is TRBJ2-7, the V gene TRBV6-5; tentatively, D is TRBD2 (6 bases). Trimming cost V 10 bases and J 3 bases, with 16 bases left between them. Looked up from germline, CDR1 is MNHEY and CDR2 is SVGAGI. The CDR3 extends over 13 amino acids. The CDR3 sequence is CATATFSGYEQYF. The CDR3 DNA is TGTGCCACCGCTACCTTTAGCGGCTACGAGCAGTACTTC.

The chain employs TRBV7-9 and TRBJ1-2; D gene uncertain. V lost 5 bases and J 1 base, leaving 8 bases between the germline ends. The CDR3 spans 13 residues. Germline assignment: CDR1 SEHNR and CDR2 FQNEAQ (reference sequence). CDR3 region: CASSPRSNYGYTF. The DNA of the CDR3 is TGTGCCAGCAGCCCCAGGAGTAACTATGGCTACACCTTC.

This chain uses TRBV7-9 with TRBJ1-2, with TRBD1 as a possible D gene (5 bases). Deletions cut 4 bases from V and 8 bases from J, with 20 bases between. The CDR3 runs 15 residues. The germline V gene has CDR1 SEHNR and CDR2 FQNEAQ (reference sequence). The CDR3 sequence: CASSSPGAGLGGYTF. The CDR3 nucleotides read TGTGCCAGCAGCTCCCCTGGGGCGGGGCTCGGCGGCTACACCTTC. The full variable domain, in which reference TRBV7-9 and TRBJ1-2 provide the parts outside the CDR3, is DTGVSQNPRHKITKRGQNVTFRCDPISEHNRLYWYRQTLGQGPEFLTYFQNEAQLEKSRLLSDRFSAERPKGSFSTLEIQRTEQGDSAMYLCASSSPGAGLGGYTFGSGTRLTVV.

This clone was recorded many times. The rearrangement joins TRBV7-2 to TRBJ2-7, with a tentative D call TRBD1 (6 bases). This CDR3 region has 15 residues. Germline V gives CDR1 SGHTA, CDR2 FQGNSA. V lost 3 bases to trimming and J lost 0 bases, with 12 bases between them. DNA for the CDR3: TGTGCCAGCAGCTTGGCCGGACAGCCCTCCTACGAGCAGTACTTC. Residues: CASSLAGQPSYEQYF.

J is TRBJ1-2 and V is TRBV28; D is unresolved. The germline V and J ends were trimmed by 6 bases and 4 bases, with 15 bases remaining between them. The CDR3 has 14 residues. Germline V gene sequence: CDR1 MDHEN, CDR2 SYDVKM. The chain's CDR3 is CASSPGSIPYGYTF. As DNA, the CDR3 is TGTGCCAGCAGCCCTGGGAGTATTCCCTATGGCTACACCTTC.

This clone appeared a single time. J is TRBJ1-4 and V is TRBV7-7, with 9 positions matching TRBD1. The CDR3 contains 14 residues. Germline V gene sequence: CDR1 SSHAT, CDR2 FNYEAQ (reference sequence). Unmatched junction bases numbered 6, after V lost 5 bases and J lost 8 bases. DNA for the CDR3: TGTGCCAGCAGCCCGGGACAGGGAGAAGAAAAACTGTTTTTT. Translating gives CASSPGQGEEKLFF.